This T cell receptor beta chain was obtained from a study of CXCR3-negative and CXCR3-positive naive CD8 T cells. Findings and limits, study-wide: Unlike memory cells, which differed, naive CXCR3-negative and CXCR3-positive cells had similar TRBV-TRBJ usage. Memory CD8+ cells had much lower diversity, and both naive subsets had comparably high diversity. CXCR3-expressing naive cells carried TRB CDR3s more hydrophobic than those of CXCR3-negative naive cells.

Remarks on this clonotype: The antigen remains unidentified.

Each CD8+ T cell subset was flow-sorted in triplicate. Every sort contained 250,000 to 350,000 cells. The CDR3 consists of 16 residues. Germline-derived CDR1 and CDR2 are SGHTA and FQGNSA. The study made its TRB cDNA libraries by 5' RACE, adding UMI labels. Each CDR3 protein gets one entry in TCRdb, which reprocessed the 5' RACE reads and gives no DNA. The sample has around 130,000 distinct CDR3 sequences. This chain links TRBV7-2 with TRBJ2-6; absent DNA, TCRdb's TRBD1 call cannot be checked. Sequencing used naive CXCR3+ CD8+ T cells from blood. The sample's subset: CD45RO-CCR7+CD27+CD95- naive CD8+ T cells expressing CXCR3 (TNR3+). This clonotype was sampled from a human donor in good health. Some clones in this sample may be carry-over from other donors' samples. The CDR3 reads CASSSGPVSGANVLTF.